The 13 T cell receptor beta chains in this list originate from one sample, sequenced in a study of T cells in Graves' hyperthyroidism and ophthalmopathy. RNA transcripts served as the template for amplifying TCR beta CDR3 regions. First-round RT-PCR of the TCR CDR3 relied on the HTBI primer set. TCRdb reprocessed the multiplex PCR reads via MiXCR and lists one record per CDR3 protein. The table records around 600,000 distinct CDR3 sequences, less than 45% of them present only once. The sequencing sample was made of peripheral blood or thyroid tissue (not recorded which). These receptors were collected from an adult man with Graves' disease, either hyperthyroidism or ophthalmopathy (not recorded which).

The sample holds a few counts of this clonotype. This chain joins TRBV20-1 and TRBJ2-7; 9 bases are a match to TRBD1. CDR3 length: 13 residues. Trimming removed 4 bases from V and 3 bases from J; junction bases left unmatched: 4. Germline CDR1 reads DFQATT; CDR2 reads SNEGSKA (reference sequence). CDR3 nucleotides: TGCAGTGCTACTGGACAGGGGTTCTACGAGCAGTACTTC. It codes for CSATGQGFYEQYF.

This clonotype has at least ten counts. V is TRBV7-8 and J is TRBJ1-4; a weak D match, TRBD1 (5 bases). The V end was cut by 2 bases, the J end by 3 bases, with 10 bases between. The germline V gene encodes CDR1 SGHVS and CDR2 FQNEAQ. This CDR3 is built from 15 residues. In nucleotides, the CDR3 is TGTGCCAGCAGCTTATTCAGGGAGTCTAATGAAAAACTGTTTTTT. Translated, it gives CASSLFRESNEKLFF.

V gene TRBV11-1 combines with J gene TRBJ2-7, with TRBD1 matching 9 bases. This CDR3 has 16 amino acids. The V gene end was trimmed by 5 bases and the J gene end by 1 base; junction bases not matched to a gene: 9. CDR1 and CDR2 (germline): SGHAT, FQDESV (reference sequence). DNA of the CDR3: TGTGCCAGCAGCCCGGCCACGACAGGGGGTTCCTACGAGCAGTACTTC. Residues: CASSPATTGGSYEQYF.

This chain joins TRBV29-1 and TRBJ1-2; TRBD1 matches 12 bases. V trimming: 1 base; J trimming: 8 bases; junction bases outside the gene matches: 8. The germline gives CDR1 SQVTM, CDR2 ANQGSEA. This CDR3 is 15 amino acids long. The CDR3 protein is CSVEGTGQGAGGYTF. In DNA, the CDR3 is TGCAGCGTTGAAGGTACGGGACAGGGGGCGGGAGGCTACACCTTC.

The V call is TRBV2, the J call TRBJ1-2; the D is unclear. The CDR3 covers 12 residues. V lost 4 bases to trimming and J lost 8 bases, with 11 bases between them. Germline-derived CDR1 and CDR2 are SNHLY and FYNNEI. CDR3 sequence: CASSAGFQGYTF. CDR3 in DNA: TGTGCCAGCAGTGCGGGCTTCCAAGGCTACACCTTC.

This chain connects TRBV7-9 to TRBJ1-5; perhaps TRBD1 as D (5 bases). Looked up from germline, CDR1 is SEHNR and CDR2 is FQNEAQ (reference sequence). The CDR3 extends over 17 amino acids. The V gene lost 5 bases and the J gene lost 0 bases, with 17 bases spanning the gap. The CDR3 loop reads CASSRTGTEYSNQPQHF. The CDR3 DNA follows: TGTGCCAGCAGCCGAACTGGGACGGAGTATAGCAATCAGCCCCAGCATTTT.

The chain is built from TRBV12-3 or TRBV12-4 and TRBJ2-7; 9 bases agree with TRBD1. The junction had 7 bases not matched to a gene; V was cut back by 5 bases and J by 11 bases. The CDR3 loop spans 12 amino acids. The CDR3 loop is CASSRRTGEKYF. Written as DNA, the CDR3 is TGTGCCAGCAGTCGACGGACAGGGGAGAAGTACTTC.

In nucleotides, the CDR3 is TGCAGCGTTGGACTAGCGGGAGGCTACGAGCAGTACTTC. Translation gives CSVGLAGGYEQYF. The V and J genes are TRBV29-1 and TRBJ2-7, with 13 bases identical to TRBD2. The CDR3 is made up of 13 amino acids. Germline V lookup: CDR1 SQVTM, CDR2 ANQGSEA. Unmatched junction bases numbered 0, after V lost 4 bases and J lost 3 bases.

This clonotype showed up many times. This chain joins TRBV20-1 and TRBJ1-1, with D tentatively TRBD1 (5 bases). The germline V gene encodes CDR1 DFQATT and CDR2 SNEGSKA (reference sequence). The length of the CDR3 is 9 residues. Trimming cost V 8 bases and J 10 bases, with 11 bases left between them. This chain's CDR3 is CSPGPGAFF. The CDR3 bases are TGCAGTCCGGGGCCAGGAGCTTTCTTT.

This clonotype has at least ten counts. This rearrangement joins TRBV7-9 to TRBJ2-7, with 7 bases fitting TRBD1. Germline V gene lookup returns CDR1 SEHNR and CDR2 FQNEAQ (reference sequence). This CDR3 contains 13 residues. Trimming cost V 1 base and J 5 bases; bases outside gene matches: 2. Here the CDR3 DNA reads TGTGCCAGCAGCTTAGGGCAGGGGGACGAGCAGTACTTC. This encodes CASSLGQGDEQYF.

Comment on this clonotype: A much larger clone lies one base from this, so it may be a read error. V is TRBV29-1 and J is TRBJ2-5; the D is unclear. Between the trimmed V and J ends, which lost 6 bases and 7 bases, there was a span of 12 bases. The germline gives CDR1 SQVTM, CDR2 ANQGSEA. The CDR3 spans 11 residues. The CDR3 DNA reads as TGCAGCGTAGGGTTAGTGGGGACCCAGTACTTC. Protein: CSVGLVGTQYF.

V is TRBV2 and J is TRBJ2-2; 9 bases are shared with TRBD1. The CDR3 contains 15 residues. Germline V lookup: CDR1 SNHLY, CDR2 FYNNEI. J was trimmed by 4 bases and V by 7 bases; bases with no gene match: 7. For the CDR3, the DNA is TGTGCCAGCAAGATGGGGACAGGGAGCACCGGGGAGCTGTTTTTT. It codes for CASKMGTGSTGELFF.

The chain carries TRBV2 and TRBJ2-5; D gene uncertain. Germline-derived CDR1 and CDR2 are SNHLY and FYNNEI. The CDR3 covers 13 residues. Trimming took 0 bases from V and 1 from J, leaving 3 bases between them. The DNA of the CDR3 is TGTGCCAGCAGTGAAGCGACCCAAGAGACCCAGTACTTC. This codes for CASSEATQETQYF.